This T cell receptor (beta chain) was captured by sequencing in a study of CD4+ T cells in melanoma. Notes on the study in general: Reportedly, melanoma neoantigen-specific CD4+ T cells showed varied differentiation states.

V was pared by 6 bases and J by 5 bases, with 18 bases between. CDR3 length: 15 residues. In germline, CDR1 is SGHRS, CDR2 YFSETQ. Profiling relied on immunoSEQ multiplex PCR, and the TCRdb table lists in-frame clones only, not all of them. Among about 54,000 clones, roughly three quarters were seen once, and the ten largest hold approximately 5%. With respect to this clone: Its specificity is not known.

The chain carries TRBV5-1 and TRBJ2-1; D ambiguous. Sequencing was done on a sample of tumor tissue. The sequence came from a human donor with melanoma. CDR3 protein: CASTLLHDGDNEQFF. The CDR3 DNA sequence: TGCGCCAGCACACTTCTCCACGACGGAGACAATGAGCAGTTCTTC.